One and the same sample provided the 24 T cell receptor beta chains below, sequenced in a study of T cell repertoires in cytomegalovirus infection. MiXCR, run by TCRdb on the reads, gives a single entry per CDR3 protein. The sample includes nearly 650,000 distinct CDR3 sequences, approximately 24% of them seen just once. Sequencing input: CD8+ T cells from PBMCs. These receptor sequences come from a human donor in good health (CMV status not recorded). Some clones in this sample may be carry-over from other donors' samples.

In this sample, this clonotype turned up a few times. V usage is TRBV20-1 and J usage is TRBJ2-1; TRBD1 might be the D (6 bases). V gave up 6 bases and J gave up 2 bases, with 14 bases separating them. The length of the CDR3 is 14 residues. Germline V CDR1 and CDR2: DFQATT, SNEGSKA (reference sequence). The CDR3 bases are TGCAGTGCAATCCGGGACATGGCCTACAATGAGCAGTTCTTC. It encodes CSAIRDMAYNEQFF.

In its sample, this clonotype was seen a few times. The J gene is TRBJ1-3, the V gene TRBV27; tentatively, D is TRBD1 (5 bases). The CDR3 consists of 18 residues. Trimming stripped 5 bases from V and 0 bases from J, with 20 bases between. The germline V gene has CDR1 MNHEY and CDR2 SMNVEV (reference sequence). The CDR3, as DNA: TGTGCCAGCAGTCCGTTGGGGGACGGAGACGTCTCTGGAAACACCATATATTTT. Protein: CASSPLGDGDVSGNTIYF.

V is TRBV6-2 or TRBV6-3 and J is TRBJ2-1; tentative D call: TRBD2 (5 bases). Germline V CDR1 and CDR2: MNHEY, SVGEGT. V dropped 6 bases and J dropped 9 bases, with 9 bases sitting between them. This CDR3 has 11 amino acids. CDR3 region: CASRRGIEQFF. CDR3 DNA sequence: TGTGCCAGCAGGAGAGGGATTGAGCAGTTCTTC.

This clonotype was detected many times. The chain employs TRBV7-2 and TRBJ1-3, with no clear D. The CDR3 runs to 14 residues. Trimming took 6 bases from V and 1 from J, leaving 10 bases between them. Germline CDR1 reads SGHTA; CDR2 reads FQGNSA. The CDR3 loop reads CASSHSGSGNTIYF. CDR3 DNA: TGTGCCAGCAGTCACAGTGGGTCTGGAAACACCATATATTTT.

This clonotype was detected ten times or more. This chain links TRBV7-6 with TRBJ2-3; D remains ambiguous. Germline-derived CDR1 and CDR2 are SGHVS and FNYEAQ. The length of the CDR3 is 13 residues. V lost 7 bases and J 4 bases, leaving 12 bases between the germline ends. The CDR3 region has the DNA TGTGCCAGCACCGGTGAGGTCCCAGATACGCAGTATTTT. It codes for CASTGEVPDTQYF.

The chain combines TRBV4-1 with TRBJ2-2; D remains ambiguous. Trimming removed 2 bases at V and 1 base at J, with 14 bases between. The CDR3 has 17 residues. Germline CDR1 and CDR2: MGHRA and YSYEKL. The CDR3 DNA follows: TGCGCCAGCAGCCAACTCTCCAGATCGAAGAACACCGGGGAGCTGTTTTTT. Protein: CASSQLSRSKNTGELFF.

This chain links TRBV7-6 with TRBJ2-2; 11 bases line up with TRBD1. The CDR3 has 16 amino acids. Germline loops: CDR1 SGHVS, CDR2 FNYEAQ. Trimming cost V 5 bases and J 6 bases; bases outside gene matches: 8. In DNA form, the CDR3 reads TGTGCCAGCAGCCTAGACGGGACAGGGGGATCCGGGGAGCTGTTTTTT. This sequence encodes CASSLDGTGGSGELFF.

The chain is built from TRBV28 and TRBJ2-7; TRBD1 matches 10 bases. J gave up 3 bases and V 2 bases, and 4 bases lay outside the gene matches. The CDR3 is made up of 15 amino acids. Germline CDR1 is MDHEN and CDR2 is SYDVKM. The DNA of the CDR3 is TGTGCCAGCAGTTTAGGGACAGGGGTTCGCTACGAGCAGTACGTC. Translating it yields CASSLGTGVRYEQYV.

The chain couples TRBV7-6 to TRBJ2-3; 8 nucleotides align to TRBD2. In germline, CDR1 is SGHVS, CDR2 FNYEAQ. V lost 1 base, J lost 4 bases, and 4 bases stayed unmatched. This CDR3 is built from 15 residues. The CDR3 is CASSLGGGRADTQYF. The CDR3 bases are TGTGCCAGCAGCTTAGGCGGGGGGCGTGCAGATACGCAGTATTTT.

This chain joins TRBV29-1 and TRBJ1-4, with a possible D match to TRBD1 (6 bases). The V end was cut by 3 bases, the J end by 8 bases, with 13 bases between. The CDR3 contains 13 residues. Looked up from germline, CDR1 is SQVTM and CDR2 is ANQGSEA. CDR3 residues: CSVDGGAGEKLFF. As DNA, the CDR3 is TGCAGCGTTGACGGGGGCGCGGGGGAAAAACTGTTTTTT.

The V call is TRBV19, the J call TRBJ2-7; D is uncertain. The CDR3 consists of 14 residues. Germline assignment: CDR1 LNHDA and CDR2 SQIVND (reference sequence). V gave up 3 bases and J gave up 1 base, with 10 bases separating them. DNA of the CDR3: TGTGCCAGTAGTATTGAGGACGGATCCTACGAGCAGTACTTC. The encoded protein is CASSIEDGSYEQYF.

About this clonotype itself: A read error may account for a junction end that differs from germline. The chain carries TRBV2 and TRBJ2-3, with D maybe TRBD2 (5 bases). CDR1 is SNHLY and CDR2 is FYNNEI in the germline V gene. The CDR3 has 13 residues. CDR3 coding DNA: TGTGTCAGCAGTGGATCGGGGACAGATACGCAGTATTTT. This sequence encodes CVSSGSGTDTQYF.

This clonotype was observed a few times. V usage is TRBV4-2 and J usage is TRBJ2-3; weak D call: TRBD1 (6 bases). With 3 bases removed from V and 4 bases from J, the gap between germline ends came to 14 bases. Germline loops: CDR1 LGHNA, CDR2 YNFKEQ. This CDR3 has 15 residues. The CDR3 DNA reads as TGTGCCAGCAGCCAGAATAACAGGGACGCAGATACGCAGTATTTT. Its translation: CASSQNNRDADTQYF.

This clonotype was seen ten or more times. CDR3 sequence reads: CASSFLTGRSGNTIYF. In nucleotides, the CDR3 is TGTGCCAGCAGCTTCCTGACAGGGAGGTCTGGAAACACCATATATTTT. The genes are TRBV7-2 and TRBJ1-3; TRBD1 matches at 7 bases. Germline V gene sequence: CDR1 SGHTA, CDR2 FQGNSA. This CDR3 is built from 16 residues. The V segment lost 3 bases and the J segment 1 base; nucleotides outside the gene matches: 6.

This clonotype occurred many times. The chain employs TRBV2 and TRBJ1-1; D gene ambiguous. The CDR3 has 16 amino acids. CDR1 SNHLY and CDR2 FYNNEI come from the germline V gene. V lost 4 bases and J lost 2, with 17 bases in between. The CDR3 is CASSGTDLQRNTEAFF. CDR3 sequence (DNA): TGTGCCAGCAGTGGTACAGACCTCCAAAGAAACACTGAAGCTTTCTTT.

This clonotype occurred many times. V gene TRBV7-2 combines with J gene TRBJ2-7, with D possibly matching TRBD2 (5 bases). There are 14 residues in the CDR3. Germline lookup yields CDR1 SGHTA and CDR2 FQGNSA. Trimming pared 5 bases from V and 1 base from J, leaving 12 bases between. This CDR3 is CASSQIPGSYEQYF. The DNA of the CDR3 is TGTGCCAGCAGCCAGATCCCGGGATCCTACGAGCAGTACTTC.

The chain joins TRBV29-1 to TRBJ2-1; the D gene is possibly TRBD1 (5 bases). The CDR3 is 12 residues long. Trimming left V 2 bases short and J 9 bases short, with 11 bases between. CDR1 and CDR2 from the germline V gene are SQVTM and ANQGSEA. CDR3 nucleotide sequence: TGCAGCGTTGAACCCTTTAGGGGTGAGCAGTTCTTC. Translation: CSVEPFRGEQFF.

The chain couples TRBV6-2 or TRBV6-3 to TRBJ2-3; 8 bases map to TRBD2. Germline-derived CDR1 and CDR2 are MNHEY and SVGEGT. The trim removed 5 bases at V and 6 bases at J, leaving 13 bases unmatched. This CDR3 has 16 residues. The CDR3 nucleotides read TGTGCCAGCAGTGACGTGGAGCGGGGGCCCCAGGATACGCAGTATTTT. Translated, it gives CASSDVERGPQDTQYF.

The sample holds a few counts of this clonotype. The chain links TRBV2 to TRBJ2-2, with 7 bases aligning to TRBD2. J was trimmed by 7 bases and V by 8 bases; bases with no gene match: 4. The CDR3 loop spans 12 amino acids. Germline CDR1 is SNHLY and CDR2 is FYNNEI. The CDR3: CASGDYYGELFF. For the CDR3, the DNA is TGTGCCAGCGGGGACTATTACGGGGAGCTGTTTTTT.

This clonotype was seen ten or more times. V is TRBV7-8 and J is TRBJ2-1, with 12 bases lining up with TRBD2. The CDR3 runs to 19 residues. Germline trimming cut 1 base from V and 5 bases from J; bases unmatched to any gene: 12. Germline values: CDR1 SGHVS, CDR2 FQNEAQ. CDR3 sequence reads: CASSLVRLAGGPTDNEQFF. The CDR3 nucleotides are TGTGCCAGCAGCTTAGTCAGGCTAGCGGGGGGGCCCACCGACAATGAGCAGTTCTTC. Variable domain in full (rest from reference TRBV7-8 and TRBJ2-1): GAGVSQSPRYKVAKRGQDVALRCDPISGHVSLFWYQQALGQGPEFLTYFQNEAQLDKSGLPSDRFFAERPEGSVSTLKIQRTQQEDSAVYLCASSLVRLAGGPTDNEQFFGPGTRLTVL.

Ten or more counts support this clonotype. The genes are TRBV7-2 and TRBJ1-5; 7 bases fit TRBD1. The CDR3 spans 13 residues. The V and J ends lost 6 bases and 3 bases, in that order; junction bases with no gene match: 2. CDR1 and CDR2 from the germline V gene are SGHTA and FQGNSA. CDR3 in amino acids: CASSTGANQPQHF. In nucleotides, the CDR3 is TGTGCCAGCAGTACAGGGGCCAATCAGCCCCAGCATTTT.

In this sample, this clonotype turned up a few times. J is TRBJ2-7 and V is TRBV12-3 or TRBV12-4; a possible D gene is TRBD1 (6 bases). CDR3 length: 15 amino acids. V was shortened by 6 bases and J by 0 bases, with 15 bases between the two germline ends. The chain's CDR3 is CASSPGTLSSYEQYF. The CDR3 coding sequence is TGTGCCAGCAGCCCCGGGACACTGAGCTCCTACGAGCAGTACTTC.

This rearrangement joins TRBV7-2 to TRBJ1-4; no clear D gene. Germline V gene sequence: CDR1 SGHTA, CDR2 FQGNSA. The CDR3 is made up of 16 amino acids. V was trimmed by 5 bases and J by 0 bases, leaving 13 bases between them. The DNA for the CDR3 is TGTGCCAGCAGCGTTAGCCGGGGTGCAACTAATGAAAAACTGTTTTTT. Translated, it gives CASSVSRGATNEKLFF.

This clonotype was recorded a few times. The J gene is TRBJ1-2, the V gene TRBV5-1; the match to TRBD1 covers 8 bases. V trimming: 4 bases; J trimming: 3 bases; junction bases outside the gene matches: 11. Looked up from germline, CDR1 is SGHRS and CDR2 is YFSETQ. CDR3 length: 16 residues. The chain's CDR3 is CASSLPQGASDYGYTF. The CDR3 DNA reads as TGCGCCAGCAGCCTTCCCCAGGGGGCGAGTGACTATGGCTACACCTTC.